This TCR beta chain was captured by sequencing in a study of cytomegalovirus exposure and HLA in healthy donors. Broader study findings: Serostatus for CMV was the only available immune exposure information.

The PCR was carried out with 60 Vbeta primers and 13 Jbeta primers. Original processing methods: Approximately 78 million unique TCR beta chains, approximately 11 million of them shared, were counted by a later analysis. The protocol was immunoSEQ multiplex PCR, while the TCRdb copy is restricted to in-frame clones and leaves out a portion. The V and J calls and clone size were taken over from that table, and D and trimming were inferred from the DNA. The sample comprises under 200,000 clones, around 80% of which are singletons, and around 2.5% rests with the top ten. For this clone: Its cognate antigen is unknown.

The sequence was obtained from a female donor in good health and CMV-seronegative. Sequencing used PBMCs.

In nucleotides, the CDR3 is TGCGCCAGCAGCCCGACAGTAGGCCACTACAATGAGCAGTTCTTC. This codes for CASSPTVGHYNEQFF. The chain carries TRBV4-3 and TRBJ2-1; possibly TRBD1 for D (5 bases). The germline V gene encodes CDR1 LGHNA and CDR2 YSLEER. V lost 4 bases to trimming and J lost 3 bases, with 13 bases between them. This CDR3 has 15 residues.